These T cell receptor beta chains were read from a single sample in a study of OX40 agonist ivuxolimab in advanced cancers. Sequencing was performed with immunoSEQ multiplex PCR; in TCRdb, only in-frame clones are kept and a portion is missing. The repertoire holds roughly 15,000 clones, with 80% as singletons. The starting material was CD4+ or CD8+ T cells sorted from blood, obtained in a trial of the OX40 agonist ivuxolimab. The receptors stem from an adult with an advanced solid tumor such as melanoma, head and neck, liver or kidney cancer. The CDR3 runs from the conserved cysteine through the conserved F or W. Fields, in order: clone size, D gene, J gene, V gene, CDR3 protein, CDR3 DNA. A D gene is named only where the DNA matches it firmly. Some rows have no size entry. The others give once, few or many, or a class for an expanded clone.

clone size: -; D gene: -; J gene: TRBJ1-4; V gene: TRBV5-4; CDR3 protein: CASSLDVGSEKLFF; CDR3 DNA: TGTGCCAGCAGCTTGGATGTAGGAAGTGAAAAACTGTTTTTT
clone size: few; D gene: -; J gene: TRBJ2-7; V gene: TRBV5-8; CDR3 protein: CAGYEQYF; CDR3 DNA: TGTGCCGGCTACGAGCAGTACTTC
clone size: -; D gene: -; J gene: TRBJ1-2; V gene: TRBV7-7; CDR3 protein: CASTPLEGMDYGYTF; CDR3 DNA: TGTGCTAGCACCCCCCTGGAGGGTATGGACTATGGCTACACCTTC
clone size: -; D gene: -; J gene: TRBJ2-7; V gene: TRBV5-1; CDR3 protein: CASSLYGGSYEQYF; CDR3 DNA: TGCGCCAGCAGCTTGTACGGGGGCTCCTACGAGCAGTACTTC
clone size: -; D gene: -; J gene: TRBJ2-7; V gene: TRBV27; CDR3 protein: CASRGSSYEQYF; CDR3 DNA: TGTGCCAGCCGGGGAAGCTCCTACGAGCAGTACTTC
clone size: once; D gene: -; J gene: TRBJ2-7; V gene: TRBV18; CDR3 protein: CASSPVEEDGSYEQYF; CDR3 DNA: TGTGCCAGCTCACCAGTCGAGGAGGACGGGTCCTACGAGCAGTACTTC
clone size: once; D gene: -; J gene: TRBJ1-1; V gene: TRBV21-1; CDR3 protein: CASSDLGTGNTEAFF; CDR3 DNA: TGTGCCAGCAGCGATCTAGGGACGGGGAACACTGAAGCTTTCTTT
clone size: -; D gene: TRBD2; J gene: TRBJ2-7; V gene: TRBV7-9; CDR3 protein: CASSEAGGSYEQYF; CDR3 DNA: TGTGCCAGCAGTGAGGCGGGAGGTTCCTACGAGCAGTACTTC
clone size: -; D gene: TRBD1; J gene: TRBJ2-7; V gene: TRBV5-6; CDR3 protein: CASSFGTAYEQYF; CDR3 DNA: TGTGCCAGCAGCTTTGGGACAGCCTACGAGCAGTACTTC
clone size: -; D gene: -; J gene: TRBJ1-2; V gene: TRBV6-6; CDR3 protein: CASSWAHAGGNYGYTF; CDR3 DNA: TGTGCCAGCAGTTGGGCTCACGCGGGGGGGAACTATGGCTACACCTTC
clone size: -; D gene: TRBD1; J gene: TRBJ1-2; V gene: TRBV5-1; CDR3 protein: CASSPWTGSDYGYTF; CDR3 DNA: TGCGCCAGCAGCCCCTGGACAGGGAGTGACTATGGCTACACCTTC
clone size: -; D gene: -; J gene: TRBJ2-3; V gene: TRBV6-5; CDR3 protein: CASGAPTDTQYF; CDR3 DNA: TGTGCCAGCGGGGCCCCTACAGATACGCAGTATTTT
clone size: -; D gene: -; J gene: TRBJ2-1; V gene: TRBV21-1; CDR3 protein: CARRVRVESGEQFF; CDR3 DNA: TGTGCCAGGCGGGTTAGGGTCGAGAGTGGTGAGCAGTTCTTC
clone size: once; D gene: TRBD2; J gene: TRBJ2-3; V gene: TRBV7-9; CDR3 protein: CASSLLRTSASTDTQYF; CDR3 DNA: TGTGCCAGCAGCTTATTAAGGACTAGCGCGAGCACAGATACGCAGTATTTT
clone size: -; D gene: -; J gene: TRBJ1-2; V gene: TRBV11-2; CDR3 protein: CASSYDDGGTRGYTF; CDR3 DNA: TGTGCCAGCAGCTACGATGACGGAGGGACCCGGGGCTACACCTTC
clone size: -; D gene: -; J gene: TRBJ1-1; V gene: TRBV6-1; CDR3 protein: CASSGTLPISLNTEAFF; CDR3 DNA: TGTGCCAGCAGTGGCACCCTCCCAATAAGTTTAAACACTGAAGCTTTCTTT
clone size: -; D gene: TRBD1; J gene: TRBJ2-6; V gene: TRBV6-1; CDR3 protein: CASSETTGSGANVLTF; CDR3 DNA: TGTGCCAGCAGTGAGACGACAGGGTCTGGGGCCAACGTCCTGACTTTC
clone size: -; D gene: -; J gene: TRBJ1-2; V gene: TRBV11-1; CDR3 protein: CASSLVPSNYGYTF; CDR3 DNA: TGTGCCAGCAGCTTAGTTCCTTCTAACTATGGCTACACCTTC
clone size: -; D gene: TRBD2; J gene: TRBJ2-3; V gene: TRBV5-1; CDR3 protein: CASTPLAGDTDTQYF; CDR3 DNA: TGCGCCAGCACACCGTTAGCGGGAGACACAGATACGCAGTATTTT
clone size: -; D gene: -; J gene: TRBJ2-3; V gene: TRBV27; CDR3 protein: CASSLYAGADTQYF; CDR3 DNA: TGTGCCAGCAGTTTATATGCAGGGGCAGATACGCAGTATTTT
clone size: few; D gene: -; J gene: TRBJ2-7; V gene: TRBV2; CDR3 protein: CASSEDQYYEQYF; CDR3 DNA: TGTGCCAGCAGTGAAGACCAGTACTACGAGCAGTACTTC
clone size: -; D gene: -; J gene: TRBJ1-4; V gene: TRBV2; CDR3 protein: CASSAKGGNEKLFF; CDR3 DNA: TGTGCCAGCAGTGCTAAGGGAGGTAATGAAAAACTGTTTTTT
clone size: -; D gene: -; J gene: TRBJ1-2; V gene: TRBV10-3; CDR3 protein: CASLDSYSYGYTF; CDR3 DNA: TGTGCCAGCCTCGACAGTTACTCCTATGGCTACACCTTC
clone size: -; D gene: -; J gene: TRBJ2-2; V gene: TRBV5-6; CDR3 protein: CASNPGPRDTGELFF; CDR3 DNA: TGTGCCAGCAACCCAGGGCCTAGGGACACCGGGGAGCTGTTTTTT